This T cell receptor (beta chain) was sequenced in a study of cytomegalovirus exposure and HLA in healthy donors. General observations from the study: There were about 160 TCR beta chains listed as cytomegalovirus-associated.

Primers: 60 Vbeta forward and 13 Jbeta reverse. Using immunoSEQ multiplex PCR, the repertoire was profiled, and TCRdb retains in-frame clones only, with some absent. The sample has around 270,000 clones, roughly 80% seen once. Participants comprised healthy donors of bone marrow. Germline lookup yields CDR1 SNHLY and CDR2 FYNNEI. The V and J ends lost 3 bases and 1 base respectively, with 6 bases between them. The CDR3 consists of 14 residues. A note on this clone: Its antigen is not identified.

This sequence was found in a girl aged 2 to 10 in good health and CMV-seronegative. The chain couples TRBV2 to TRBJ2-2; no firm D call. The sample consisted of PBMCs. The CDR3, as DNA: TGTGCCAGCAGTGATCAACAGAACACCGGGGAGCTGTTTTTT. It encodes CASSDQQNTGELFF.